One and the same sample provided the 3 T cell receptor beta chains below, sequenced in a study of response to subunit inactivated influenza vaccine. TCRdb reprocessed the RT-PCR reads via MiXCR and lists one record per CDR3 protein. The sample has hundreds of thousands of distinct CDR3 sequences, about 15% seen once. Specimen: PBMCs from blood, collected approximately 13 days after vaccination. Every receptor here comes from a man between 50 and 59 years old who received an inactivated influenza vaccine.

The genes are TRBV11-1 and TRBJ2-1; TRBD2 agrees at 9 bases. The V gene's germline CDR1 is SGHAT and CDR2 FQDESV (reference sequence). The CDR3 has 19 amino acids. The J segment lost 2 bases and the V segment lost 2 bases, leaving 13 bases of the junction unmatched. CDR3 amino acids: CASSLSSGRPSAPYNEQFF. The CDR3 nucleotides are TGTGCCAGCAGCTTATCCAGCGGGAGGCCCTCAGCCCCCTACAATGAGCAGTTCTTC. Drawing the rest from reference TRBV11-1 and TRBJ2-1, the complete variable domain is EAEVAQSPRYKITEKSQAVAFWCDPISGHATLYWYRQILGQGPELLVQFQDESVVDDSQLPKDRFSAERLKGVDSTLKIQPAELGDSAMYLCASSLSSGRPSAPYNEQFFGPGTRLTVL.

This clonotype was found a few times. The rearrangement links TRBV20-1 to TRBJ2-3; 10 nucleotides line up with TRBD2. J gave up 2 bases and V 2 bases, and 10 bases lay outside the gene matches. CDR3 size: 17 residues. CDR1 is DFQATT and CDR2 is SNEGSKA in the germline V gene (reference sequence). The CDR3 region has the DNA TGCAGTGCTAGACGGCTAGCGGGGGACGGATTCACAGATACGCAGTATTTT. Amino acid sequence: CSARRLAGDGFTDTQYF.

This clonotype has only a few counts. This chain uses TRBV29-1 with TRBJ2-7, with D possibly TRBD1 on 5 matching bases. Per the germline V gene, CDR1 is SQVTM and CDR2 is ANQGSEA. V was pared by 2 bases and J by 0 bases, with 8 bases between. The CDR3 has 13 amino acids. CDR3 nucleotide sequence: TGCAGCGTTGAAACAGGAAGCTCCTACGAGCAGTACTTC. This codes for CSVETGSSYEQYF.